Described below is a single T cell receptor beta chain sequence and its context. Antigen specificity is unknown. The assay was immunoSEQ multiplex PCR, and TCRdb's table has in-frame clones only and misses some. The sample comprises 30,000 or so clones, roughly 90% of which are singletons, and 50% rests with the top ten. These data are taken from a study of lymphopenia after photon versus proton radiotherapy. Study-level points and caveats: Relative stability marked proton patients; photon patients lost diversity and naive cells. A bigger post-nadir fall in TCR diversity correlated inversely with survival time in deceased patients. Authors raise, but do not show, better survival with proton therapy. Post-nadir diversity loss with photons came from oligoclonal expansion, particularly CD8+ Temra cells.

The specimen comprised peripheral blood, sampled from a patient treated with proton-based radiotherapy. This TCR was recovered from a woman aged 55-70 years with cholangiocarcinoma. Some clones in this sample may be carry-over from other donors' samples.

DNA of the CDR3: TGTGCCAGCAGCACGAAGGGTTTGAACACTGAAGCTTTCTTT. It yields the protein CASSTKGLNTEAFF. V and J are TRBV6-5 and TRBJ1-1; D is unresolved. V was cut by 6 bases and J by 0 bases, with 11 bases left in between. This CDR3 spans 14 amino acids. CDR1 and CDR2 (germline): MNHEY, SVGAGI.